The sequence of this T cell receptor (beta chain) was determined in a study of cytomegalovirus exposure and HLA in healthy donors. PCR primers comprised 60 Vbeta and 13 Jbeta primers. The method was immunoSEQ multiplex PCR; TCRdb's version includes in-frame clones alone and lacks a portion of them. Of tens of thousands of clones listed, roughly 80% are singletons. The CDR3 is 19 amino acids. Germline loops: CDR1 MDHEN, CDR2 SYDVKM. After removal of 4 bases from V and 3 bases from J, the junction contained 15 bases not matched to a gene. In the case of this clone: No antigen is known for it.

Regarding the study as a whole: Of the V segments, some could not be distinguished, including TRBV6-2 and TRBV6-3, and were excluded. Three chains tied to CMV proved CMV antigen-specific in vitro. TCR association rates varied by HLA locus in a later analysis, with DRB1 highest and HLA-C lowest. A link between a missense DCLRE1C variant and TCR beta V- and J-gene trimming emerged from a later analysis.

The gene calls are TRBV28 and TRBJ2-5; TRBD1 matches at 12 bases. The receptor was derived from a girl aged 2-15 years in good health and CMV-seropositive. Sequenced: PBMCs. In nucleotides, the CDR3 is TGTGCCAGCAGTTGGATAACCGGGACAGGGGGCGCAGGGGAAGAGACCCAGTACTTC. This translates into CASSWITGTGGAGEETQYF.